The 14 T cell receptor beta chains reported below all come from one sample, sequenced in a study of control samples from healthy donors and cancer patients. Libraries were prepared by immunoSEQ multiplex PCR; TCRdb keeps only in-frame clonotypes and omits some of them. The top ten hold 15% to 20% of the sample, which has around 100,000 clones, roughly 87% seen once. Material for sequencing was blood. The origin of the receptors is a woman aged 45 to 65 in good health.

This chain connects TRBV7-9 to TRBJ1-2; tentative D call: TRBD1 (6 bases). Deletions cut 1 base from V and 4 bases from J, with 25 bases between. The germline V gene encodes CDR1 SEHNR and CDR2 FQNEAQ (reference sequence). This CDR3 contains 19 residues. CDR3 nucleotide sequence: TGTGCCAGCAGCTTAGAGGACAGCTTCGACCCTCCGACGGGCTATGGCTACACCTTC. Translated: CASSLEDSFDPPTGYGYTF.

The rearrangement uses TRBV7-2 and TRBJ2-5; 7 bases map to TRBD2. V gave up 0 bases and J gave up 3 bases; unmatched junction bases: 13. The CDR3 runs to 18 residues. Germline CDR1 reads SGHTA; CDR2 reads FQGNSA. The CDR3 bases are TGTGCCAGCAGCTTAGCGCTCGGGGGGTCCCCTGTGGAAGAGACCCAGTACTTC. It encodes CASSLALGGSPVEETQYF. The full variable domain, rest sourced from reference TRBV7-2 and TRBJ2-5, is GAGVSQSPSNKVTEKGKDVELRCDPISGHTALYWYRQSLGQGLEFLIYFQGNSAPDKSGLPSDRFSAERTGGSVSTLTIQRTQQEDSAVYLCASSLALGGSPVEETQYFGPGTRLLVL.

The V gene is TRBV4-3, the J gene TRBJ2-3, with D perhaps matching TRBD2 (5 bases). The CDR3 spans 14 residues. The V gene lost 1 base and the J gene lost 4 bases, with 9 bases spanning the gap. Per the germline V gene, CDR1 is LGHNA and CDR2 is YSLEER. The CDR3 here is CASSQGRLPDTQYF. The CDR3 DNA is TGCGCCAGCAGCCAAGGCCGACTACCAGATACGCAGTATTTT.

In this sample, this clone turned up a few times. This sequence joins TRBV30 and TRBJ2-3; 8 bases are a match to TRBD1. In germline, CDR1 is GTSNPN, CDR2 SVGIG (reference sequence). The CDR3 length is 14 residues. V shed 1 base, J shed 6 bases, and the junction held 6 bases outside the gene matches. This CDR3 is CAWSDGDRWDTQYF. For the CDR3, the DNA is TGTGCCTGGAGTGATGGGGACAGGTGGGATACGCAGTATTTT.

This chain connects TRBV6-5 to TRBJ1-6; 8 bases map to TRBD1. Per germline, CDR1 MNHEY and CDR2 SVGAGI. This CDR3 is 15 amino acids long. After removal of 6 bases from V and 7 bases from J, the junction contained 8 bases not matched to a gene. The CDR3 bases are TGTGCCAGCAGCAAGGACAGGGCCCGGAATTCACCCCTCCACTTT. Amino acids: CASSKDRARNSPLHF.

This chain uses TRBV6-6 with TRBJ1-3, with TRBD1 as a possible D gene (6 bases). Germline V gene data show CDR1 as MNHNY and CDR2 as SVGAGI (reference sequence). CDR3 length equals 13 residues. V shed 7 bases and J shed 1 base, with 8 bases lying between them. The CDR3 here is CASKGGSGNTIYF. The CDR3 DNA reads TGTGCCAGCAAGGGGGGGTCTGGAAACACCATATATTTT.

The V gene is TRBV5-6, the J gene TRBJ2-1, with 9 nucleotides matching TRBD2. Looked up from germline, CDR1 is SGHDT and CDR2 is YYEEEE. The CDR3 consists of 16 residues. Trimming took 1 base from V and 9 from J; bases not matched to a gene: 11. The CDR3 nucleotides read TGTGCCAGCAGCTTGCCGGGCGGGAGGGCCTTGGGTGAGCAGTTCTTC. Its protein product is CASSLPGGRALGEQFF.

This chain uses TRBV19 with TRBJ1-4; 7 bases align to TRBD1. The CDR3 sequence is 14 residues long. Germline-derived CDR1 and CDR2 are LNHDA and SQIVND (reference sequence). This chain's CDR3 is CAPRQGATNEKLFF. CDR3 nucleotide sequence: TGTGCTCCCCGACAGGGCGCAACTAATGAAAAACTGTTTTTT.

In this sample, this clone turned up a few times. This chain uses TRBV7-5 with TRBJ2-7; TRBD1, as called in the table, went unchecked against the DNA. TRBV7-5 is a documented pseudogene. The CDR3 covers 15 residues. CDR3 nucleotide sequence: TGTGTCAGAAGCTTAGTTCGGACAGAAGATTACGAGCAGTACGTC. Its translation: CVRSLVRTEDYEQYV.

This clone was observed a single time. The J gene is TRBJ2-5, the V gene TRBV7-6; D uncertain. The CDR3 extends over 11 amino acids. The germline V and J ends were trimmed by 2 bases and 3 bases, with 1 base remaining between them. Germline CDR1 is SGHVS and CDR2 is FNYEAQ. The CDR3, as DNA: TGTGCCAGCAGCTTAAAAGAGACCCAGTACTTC. It specifies CASSLKETQYF.

The rearrangement links TRBV5-1 to TRBJ1-6; D not resolved. Germline V CDR1 and CDR2: SGHRS, YFSETQ. The CDR3 contains 16 residues. V was shortened by 4 bases and J by 10 bases, with 21 bases between the two germline ends. CDR3 DNA sequence: TGCGCCAGCAGCACCGCCGGGCGGGGAAAAGACTCACCCCTCCACTTT. Translating gives CASSTAGRGKDSPLHF.

The J gene is TRBJ2-1, the V gene TRBV27; 9 bases are a match to TRBD1. There are 14 residues in the CDR3. Germline lookup yields CDR1 MNHEY and CDR2 SMNVEV (reference sequence). The trim removed 5 bases at V and 4 bases at J, leaving 3 bases unmatched. Here the CDR3 DNA reads TGTGCCAGCAGTCTTGGACAGGGGTACAATGAGCAGTTCTTC. This gives the protein CASSLGQGYNEQFF.

V gene TRBV4-1 combines with J gene TRBJ1-4; perhaps TRBD1 as D (5 bases). There are 15 residues in the CDR3. The V and J ends lost 1 base and 2 bases respectively, with 8 bases between them. Germline V lookup: CDR1 MGHRA, CDR2 YSYEKL. CDR3 DNA: TGCGCCAGCAGCCAAGTGGCAGGGACTAATGAAAAACTGTTTTTT. Its protein product is CASSQVAGTNEKLFF.

This clone was observed once. The CDR3 reads CASSRLGTDQYF. The CDR3, as DNA: TGTGCCAGCAGCCGGCTAGGAACGGACCAGTACTTC. The rearrangement joins TRBV7-2 to TRBJ2-5; D is undetermined. V was trimmed by 5 bases and J by 10 bases, leaving 14 bases between them. The CDR3 covers 12 residues. Germline loops: CDR1 SGHTA, CDR2 FQGNSA.